A single sample gave rise to the 16 T cell receptor beta chains below, sequenced in a study of CD8+ T cells in alopecia areata. This sample's treatment: oral pan-JAK inhibitor, 5-10 mg twice daily. Sequencing templates came from extracted RNA that was reverse transcribed into cDNA. This table comes from immunoSEQ multiplex PCR, and its TCRdb copy is limited to in-frame clones, with some not included. The sample consists of about 200,000 clones, roughly 64% of them appearing once. The starting material was CD4+ T cells sorted from blood, obtained at week 24, from a patient treated with tofacitinib. These receptors originate from a human donor with alopecia areata.

This chain uses TRBV5-1 with TRBJ2-2; 7 bases fit TRBD1. The trim removed 5 bases at V and 2 bases at J, leaving 3 bases unmatched. Looked up from germline, CDR1 is SGHRS and CDR2 is YFSETQ. The CDR3 loop spans 14 amino acids. CDR3 coding DNA: TGCGCCAGCAGTCGGGACAGCAACACCGGGGAGCTGTTTTTT. Translation: CASSRDSNTGELFF.

This chain links TRBV7-2 with TRBJ2-4; possible D gene TRBD1, 5 bases. The CDR3 loop spans 16 amino acids. Per germline, CDR1 SGHTA and CDR2 FQGNSA. Trimming removed 1 base at V and 8 bases at J, with 18 bases between. The CDR3 region is CASSLVLAGPLDIQYF. CDR3 DNA sequence: TGTGCCAGCAGCTTAGTTCTTGCAGGGCCATTGGACATTCAGTACTTC.

This chain connects TRBV28 to TRBJ2-3; TRBD2 matches 9 bases. CDR3 size: 15 residues. The V gene's germline CDR1 is MDHEN and CDR2 SYDVKM. Unmatched junction bases numbered 4, after V lost 2 bases and J lost 4 bases. DNA of the CDR3: TGTGCCAGCAGTTTAGGTAGCGGGGGTGCAGATACGCAGTATTTT. Translation gives CASSLGSGGADTQYF. The full variable domain, completed using reference TRBV28 and TRBJ2-3, is DVKVTQSSRYLVKRTGEKVFLECVQDMDHENMFWYRQDPGLGLRLIYFSYDVKMKEKGDIPEGYSVSREKKERFSLILESASTNQTSMYLCASSLGSGGADTQYFGPGTRLTVL.

There are a few counts of this clone. This sequence joins TRBV5-1 and TRBJ2-7; D perhaps matches TRBD1 (5 bases). CDR1 SGHRS and CDR2 YFSETQ come from the germline V gene. This CDR3 region has 14 residues. Trimming left V 0 bases short and J 5 bases short, with 12 bases between. CDR3 in DNA: TGCGCCAGCAGCTTGGCTCAGGGCATCAACGAGCAGTACTTC. It codes for CASSLAQGINEQYF.

V usage is TRBV6-6 and J usage is TRBJ2-7, with 9 bases fitting TRBD2. The length of the CDR3 is 15 residues. CDR1 is MNHNY and CDR2 is SVGAGI in the germline V gene (reference sequence). V trimming: 2 bases; J trimming: 5 bases; junction bases outside the gene matches: 7. This chain's CDR3 is CASSYSSGRGDEQYF. In DNA, the CDR3 is TGTGCCAGCAGTTACAGTAGCGGGAGAGGTGACGAGCAGTACTTC.

This clone was found once. This chain links TRBV5-6 with TRBJ1-2, with 8 bases lining up with TRBD1. This CDR3 comprises 11 residues. Germline V lookup: CDR1 SGHDT, CDR2 YYEEEE. The ends lost 4 bases at V and 14 bases at J; junction bases unmatched: 7. CDR3 sequence (DNA): TGTGCCAGCAGCCTCCAGGGGGCGGGAACCTTC. Translation: CASSLQGAGTF.

The chain carries TRBV30 and TRBJ2-3; D is perhaps TRBD2 (5 bases). The germline V and J ends were trimmed by 1 base and 4 bases, with 15 bases remaining between them. The CDR3 sequence is 15 residues long. CDR1 and CDR2 from the germline V gene are GTSNPN and SVGIG (reference sequence). The CDR3 DNA reads as TGTGCCTGGAGTGCTGCGAGAGCGGACGCAGATACGCAGTATTTT. Protein: CAWSAARADADTQYF.

The chain uses TRBV2 and TRBJ2-5, with 8 bases matching TRBD2. This CDR3 comprises 13 residues. With V trimmed by 4 bases and J by 5 bases, 3 bases remained unmatched. In germline, CDR1 is SNHLY, CDR2 FYNNEI. Written as DNA, the CDR3 is TGTGCCAGCAGTGTAGCGGGGAAGGAGACCCAGTACTTC. Translating gives CASSVAGKETQYF.

The chain is built from TRBV7-2 and TRBJ2-5; TRBD2 agrees at 11 bases. This CDR3 contains 16 residues. J lost 6 bases, V lost 5 bases, and 11 bases had no gene match. Germline loops: CDR1 SGHTA, CDR2 FQGNSA. CDR3 amino acids: CASSNADLAGGQTQYF. The CDR3 coding sequence is TGTGCCAGCAGCAACGCCGATCTAGCGGGAGGTCAGACCCAGTACTTC.

This clone was observed a few times. This chain connects TRBV27 to TRBJ2-7; D is possibly TRBD2 (6 bases). The CDR3 is 17 residues long. V dropped 0 bases and J dropped 6 bases, with 21 bases sitting between them. The germline V gene encodes CDR1 MNHEY and CDR2 SMNVEV (reference sequence). CDR3 loop: CASSLSGRPGGTTEQYF. The DNA for the CDR3 is TGTGCCAGCAGTTTATCCGGAAGGCCCGGCGGGACCACCGAGCAGTACTTC.

The J gene is TRBJ1-2, the V gene TRBV2; D possibly corresponds to TRBD1 (5 bases). This CDR3 is 13 amino acids long. The ends were cut back, 7 bases at V and 4 bases at J, with 13 bases in the middle. Germline CDR1 reads SNHLY; CDR2 reads FYNNEI. CDR3 in DNA: TGTGCCAGCAATCAGGGCTCTCCCTATGGCTACACCTTC. This sequence encodes CASNQGSPYGYTF.

This clone was observed a few times. This chain links TRBV29-1 with TRBJ2-5; D unclear. Trimming cost V 3 bases and J 2 bases, with 7 bases left between them. CDR3 size: 12 residues. Looked up from germline, CDR1 is SQVTM and CDR2 is ANQGSEA. In nucleotides, the CDR3 is TGCAGCGTTGAGACCCAACAAGAGACCCAGTACTTC. Amino acid sequence: CSVETQQETQYF. Drawing the rest from reference TRBV29-1 and TRBJ2-5, the complete variable domain is SAVISQKPSRDICQRGTSLTIQCQVDSQVTMMFWYRQQPGQSLTLIATANQGSEATYESGFVIDKFPISRPNLTFSTLTVSNMSPEDSSIYLCSVETQQETQYFGPGTRLLVL.

The sample holds a few counts of this clone. V usage is TRBV25-1 and J usage is TRBJ1-1; 9 nucleotides match TRBD1. CDR1 and CDR2 from the germline V gene are MGHDK and SYGVNS. The CDR3 loop spans 15 amino acids. The V segment lost 4 bases and the J segment 2 bases; nucleotides outside the gene matches: 5. CDR3 loop: CASSVNRGLNTEAFF. DNA of the CDR3: TGTGCCAGCAGTGTAAACAGGGGGCTTAACACTGAAGCTTTCTTT.

In this sample, this clone turned up a few times. The V and J genes are TRBV11-2 and TRBJ2-3; no definite D call. Trimming pared 3 bases from V and 0 bases from J, leaving 7 bases between. This CDR3 contains 14 residues. Germline V gives CDR1 SGHAT, CDR2 FQNNGV. CDR3 bases: TGTGCCAGCAGCTTTGGTACAAGCACAGATACGCAGTATTTT. The encoded protein is CASSFGTSTDTQYF.

The chain has TRBV29-1 and TRBJ2-2; no clear D gene. CDR1 is SQVTM and CDR2 is ANQGSEA in the germline V gene. V was shortened by 5 bases and J by 3 bases, with 7 bases between the two germline ends. This CDR3 comprises 12 residues. The CDR3 region is CSVNRDTGELFF. Here the CDR3 DNA reads TGCAGCGTTAATAGGGACACCGGGGAGCTGTTTTTT.

The chain employs TRBV6-5 and TRBJ2-5, with D tentatively TRBD1 (6 bases). The CDR3 is 12 amino acids. V was shortened by 8 bases and J by 3 bases, with 10 bases between the two germline ends. CDR1 and CDR2 (germline): MNHEY, SVGAGI. Here the CDR3 DNA reads TGTGCCAGCGGGCGGACAGAAGAGACCCAGTACTTC. Translated: CASGRTEETQYF.